This TCR beta chain was sequenced for a study of shared clonotypes between healthy human individuals. Profiled with immunoSEQ multiplex PCR; TCRdb holds only in-frame clones, not every one. The sample lists approximately 1,000,000 clones; approximately 78% were seen once. Germline CDR1 MNHNS, CDR2 SASEGT. The V end lost 1 base, the J end lost 3 bases, and 13 bases lay between the germline ends. The CDR3 covers 15 residues. The clonotype was recovered from a man in his late teens or twenties in good health. Some clones in this sample may be carry-over from other donors' samples. The J gene is TRBJ2-7, the V gene TRBV6-1; D may be TRBD2 (6 bases). The sequencing sample was made of memory CD4+ T cells from PBMCs. The subset was: CD45RA-negative fraction. The CDR3 DNA sequence: TGTGCCAGCAGTGAAGGGGACGGGGGACTCTACGAGCAGTACTTC. This translates into CASSEGDGGLYEQYF.